Included here is one T cell receptor beta chain sequence, with context. Germline V gene lookup returns CDR1 MNHEY and CDR2 SMNVEV (reference sequence). CDR3 length equals 15 residues. Unmatched junction bases numbered 10, after V lost 7 bases and J lost 4 bases. These data are taken from a study of blood T cell repertoires in COVID-19. Some clones are missing from TCRdb's copy, which holds only in-frame ones; the method was immunoSEQ multiplex PCR. The table shows 300,000 to 400,000 clones, with roughly 86% occurring only once. This rearrangement joins TRBV27 to TRBJ1-1; the match to TRBD1 covers 9 bases. The receptor comes from a woman in her sixties or seventies with COVID-19, enrolled during active disease. Material for sequencing was peripheral blood. The CDR3 protein is CASNAGTGLFTEAFF. The CDR3 DNA is TGTGCCAGCAACGCCGGGACAGGGCTTTTCACTGAAGCTTTCTTT.